This T cell receptor beta chain stems from a study of vaccination effects on CD4 cells after COVID-19. About the study: They grew around 2.2 million PBMC in each well, adding approximately 10 IU/ml IL-2 and 8.5 to 10 ug/ml peptides. Study-wide findings and caveats: The study got few convalescent patients and did not collect any early post-infection timepoints. Late after vaccination, infection- and vaccine-induced clones showed marked clonal contraction.

CDR1 MDHEN and CDR2 SYDVKM come from the germline V gene. CDR3 length: 14 residues. V shed 5 bases, J shed 5 bases, and the junction held 5 bases outside the gene matches. Concerning this clone: Antigen specificity is unknown.

Here immunoSEQ multiplex PCR was the method, and the copy in TCRdb shows in-frame clones only, minus some. The sample consists of approximately 37,000 clones, 65% to 75% of them appearing once. After less than 11 days in culture, the CD4+ T cells were isolated. Cultures had half their medium replaced with IL-2 medium on days 3 and 7. The sample in question was CD4+ T cells from PBMCs cultured without peptide, obtained before COVID-19 vaccination. The source of this sequence is a human donor who received a COVID-19 vaccine. V gene TRBV28 combines with J gene TRBJ2-4; TRBD1 aligns across 8 bases. The CDR3 coding sequence is TGTGCCAGCAGTCCCGCAGGGGGCCAAAACATTCAGTACTTC. This encodes CASSPAGGQNIQYF. Full variable domain (remainder filled in from reference TRBV28 and TRBJ2-4): DVKVTQSSRYLVKRTGEKVFLECVQDMDHENMFWYRQDPGLGLRLIYFSYDVKMKEKGDIPEGYSVSREKKERFSLILESASTNQTSMYLCASSPAGGQNIQYFGAGTRLSVL.